These 26 T cell receptor beta chains were all obtained from the same sample, sequenced in a study of human T cells and chemical hapten exposure. Time point meaning: patch test 3, about 24 weeks after DPC sensitization. Noted treatment: therapeutic diphenylcyclopropenone sensitization with weekly scalp DPC. TCRdb reanalysed the RACE reads using MiXCR and keeps one entry per CDR3 protein. In the table there are about 90,000 distinct CDR3 sequences, 9.5% to 13% of which are singletons. This specimen consisted of whole blood, obtained in connection with sensitization to the hapten diphenylcyclopropenone (DPC). The receptors come from a woman between 25 and 40 years old with alopecia areata. Some clones in this sample may be carry-over from other donors' samples.

The chain uses TRBV7-9 and TRBJ2-7; D is possibly TRBD1 (6 bases). CDR1 is SEHNR and CDR2 is FQNEAQ in the germline V gene (reference sequence). This CDR3 comprises 15 residues. V was cut by 1 base and J by 0 bases, with 10 bases left in between. CDR3 loop: CASSLGQGISYEQYV. The CDR3 DNA sequence: TGTGCCAGCAGCTTAGGGCAGGGGATCTCCTACGAGCAGTACGTC.

V is TRBV6-5 and J is TRBJ1-3; no definite D call. Germline V lookup: CDR1 MNHEY, CDR2 SVGAGI. V lost 0 bases, J lost 4 bases, and 7 bases lay in between. This CDR3 has 14 residues. CDR3 region: CASSYSRVGNTIYF. The CDR3 DNA reads as TGTGCCAGCAGTTACTCAAGGGTCGGAAACACCATATATTTT.

The chain carries TRBV11-2 and TRBJ2-5; 8 bases line up with TRBD1. The length of the CDR3 is 14 residues. Looked up from germline, CDR1 is SGHAT and CDR2 is FQNNGV. Trimming at V came to 6 bases and at J to 6 bases, leaving 9 bases not matched to a gene. DNA of the CDR3: TGTGCCAGCAGTTCTACAGGGGGAGGAAAGACCCAGTACTTC. It encodes CASSSTGGGKTQYF.

This clonotype was observed many times. The V and J genes are TRBV2 and TRBJ2-5; TRBD2 is a possible D gene (5 bases). The CDR3 contains 14 residues. The germline gives CDR1 SNHLY, CDR2 FYNNEI. V was trimmed by 1 base and J by 1 base, leaving 7 bases between them. The CDR3 sequence: CASSEVGGQETQYF. For the CDR3, the DNA is TGTGCCAGCAGTGAAGTCGGAGGCCAAGAGACCCAGTACTTC.

This clonotype has a handful of counts. V gene TRBV28 combines with J gene TRBJ1-3; D uncertain. The CDR3 has 12 residues. Germline loops: CDR1 MDHEN, CDR2 SYDVKM. The V and J ends lost 2 bases and 3 bases respectively, with 2 bases between them. Here the CDR3 reads CASSLGGNTIYF. DNA of the CDR3: TGTGCCAGCAGTTTAGGTGGAAACACCATATATTTT.

The rearrangement links TRBV20-1 to TRBJ2-2; weak D call: TRBD2 (6 bases). V lost 8 bases and J lost 0, with 19 bases in between. Per the germline V gene, CDR1 is DFQATT and CDR2 is SNEGSKA (reference sequence). This CDR3 spans 16 amino acids. CDR3 sequence (DNA): TGCAGTTCCTCCCACCCTGGCGGGGCGAACACCGGGGAGCTGTTTTTT. This codes for CSSSHPGGANTGELFF.

The chain uses TRBV25-1 and TRBJ2-7, with TRBD1 matching over 10 bases. Germline CDR1 and CDR2: MGHDK and SYGVNS. V trimming: 6 bases; J trimming: 5 bases; junction bases outside the gene matches: 7. This CDR3 comprises 14 residues. The DNA of the CDR3 is TGTGCCAGCAGGGGGACAGGGGACCGGGACGAGCAGTACTTC. Translation: CASRGTGDRDEQYF.

This clonotype was observed many times. The V call is TRBV2, the J call TRBJ1-2; D perhaps matches TRBD1 (5 bases). Germline CDR1 is SNHLY and CDR2 is FYNNEI. CDR3 length: 11 residues. The V gene lost 7 bases and the J gene lost 2 bases, with 5 bases spanning the gap. In DNA form, the CDR3 reads TGTGCCAGCACAGGGAACTATGGCTACACCTTC. Protein sequence: CASTGNYGYTF.

This clonotype was observed many times. The DNA for the CDR3 is TGTGCCTGGAGTGTGGACACTGAAGCTTTCTTT. It specifies CAWSVDTEAFF. This chain connects TRBV30 to TRBJ1-1; D not resolved. With 0 bases removed from V and 3 bases from J, the gap between germline ends came to 2 bases. Per germline, CDR1 GTSNPN and CDR2 SVGIG (reference sequence). The CDR3 totals 11 residues.

This clonotype was seen only a few times. The V gene is TRBV28, the J gene TRBJ2-2; D is undetermined. The germline V gene encodes CDR1 MDHEN and CDR2 SYDVKM. Trimming left V 3 bases short and J 4 bases short, with 0 bases between. This CDR3 spans 11 amino acids. CDR3 DNA sequence: TGTGCCAGCAGTTTCACCGGGGAGCTGTTTTTT. Translated, it gives CASSFTGELFF. Full variable domain (remainder filled in from reference TRBV28 and TRBJ2-2): DVKVTQSSRYLVKRTGEKVFLECVQDMDHENMFWYRQDPGLGLRLIYFSYDVKMKEKGDIPEGYSVSREKKERFSLILESASTNQTSMYLCASSFTGELFFGEGSRLTVL.

This chain joins TRBV19 and TRBJ1-5, with D perhaps TRBD1 (5 bases). Between the trimmed V and J ends, which lost 6 bases and 6 bases, there was a span of 24 bases. There are 17 residues in the CDR3. Per the germline V gene, CDR1 is LNHDA and CDR2 is SQIVND (reference sequence). As DNA, the CDR3 is TGTGCCAGTAGCAACGTGTGGGCGGGGCAGGAGGGTCAGCCCCAGCATTTT. Its translation: CASSNVWAGQEGQPQHF.

In this sample, this clonotype turned up many times. The V gene is TRBV2, the J gene TRBJ1-4; D is uncertain. Germline assignment: CDR1 SNHLY and CDR2 FYNNEI. Trimming cost V 6 bases and J 6 bases, with 11 bases left between them. The CDR3 is 13 residues long. The CDR3 bases are TGTGCCAGCAGAACGGACCTGGATGAAAAACTGTTTTTT. Encoded protein: CASRTDLDEKLFF.

This clonotype was observed a few times. The chain recombines TRBV9 with TRBJ2-6; perhaps D is TRBD1 or TRBD2 (5 bases each). V lost 0 bases, J lost 0 bases, and 7 bases lay in between. The germline gives CDR1 SGDLS, CDR2 YYNGEE. The CDR3 totals 16 residues. The CDR3 protein is CASSVGGDSGANVLTF. The CDR3 DNA follows: TGTGCCAGCAGCGTAGGAGGGGACTCTGGGGCCAACGTCCTGACTTTC. The variable domain in full, completed from reference TRBV9 and TRBJ2-6, reads DSGVTQTPKHLITATGQRVTLRCSPRSGDLSVYWYQQSLDQGLQFLIQYYNGEERAKGNILERFSAQQFPDLHSELNLSSLELGDSALYFCASSVGGDSGANVLTFGAGSRLTVL.

As to this clonotype: A much bigger clone sits one base away, suggesting this may be a read error. V gene TRBV19 combines with J gene TRBJ2-7; D uncertain. CDR3 length: 13 residues. Germline assignment: CDR1 LNHDA and CDR2 SQIVND (reference sequence). The CDR3: CASSSPATYEQNF. DNA of the CDR3: TGTGCCAGTAGTTCCCCAGCTACCTACGAGCAGAACTTC.

There are many counts of this clonotype. The chain is built from TRBV7-6 and TRBJ2-7; D is undetermined. The germline CDR1 and CDR2 sequences are SGHVS and FNYEAQ. V lost 4 bases to trimming and J lost 6 bases, with 19 bases between them. This CDR3 contains 15 residues. The CDR3 region is CASSSRRSAFSEQYF. In DNA, the CDR3 is TGTGCCAGCAGCTCCCGCCGGAGTGCGTTTTCCGAGCAGTACTTC.

This clonotype has more than one count but fewer than ten. V is TRBV20-1 and J is TRBJ1-2, with 9 bases identical to TRBD1. The CDR3 extends over 14 amino acids. J lost 1 base, V lost 5 bases, and 5 bases had no gene match. Germline lookup yields CDR1 DFQATT and CDR2 SNEGSKA (reference sequence). The CDR3 here is CSAHGQGRNYGYTF. For the CDR3, the DNA is TGCAGTGCTCACGGACAGGGGCGTAACTATGGCTACACCTTC.

The V gene is TRBV5-4, the J gene TRBJ2-6; 13 positions agree with TRBD2. The CDR3 extends over 21 amino acids. Per germline, CDR1 SGHNT and CDR2 YYREEE (reference sequence). V lost 2 bases and J lost 1; bases outside the gene matches: 12. The CDR3 DNA follows: TGTGCCAGCAGCTTAAGGTTCGGACTAGCGGGGGTTACGTCTGGGGCCAACGTCCTGACTTTC. Protein: CASSLRFGLAGVTSGANVLTF.

This clonotype was found many times. The genes are TRBV5-1 and TRBJ1-4, with 8 bases aligning to TRBD1. The V and J ends lost 2 bases and 7 bases, in that order; junction bases with no gene match: 7. The CDR3 spans 15 residues. CDR1 SGHRS and CDR2 YFSETQ come from the germline V gene. DNA for the CDR3: TGCGCCAGCAGCTTCGCCGGGACAGGCTCTGAAAAACTGTTTTTT. Translation gives CASSFAGTGSEKLFF.

The V and J genes are TRBV5-1 and TRBJ1-1, with 8 nucleotides matching TRBD1. The CDR3 has 14 residues. Germline V lookup: CDR1 SGHRS, CDR2 YFSETQ. V gave up 1 base and J gave up 6 bases; unmatched junction bases: 5. The CDR3 DNA reads TGCGCCAGCAGCTTGCAGGGGGCCAGTGCTGAAGCTTTCTTT. This translates into CASSLQGASAEAFF.

There are a few counts of this clonotype. The genes are TRBV6-5 and TRBJ2-5; D is perhaps TRBD1 or TRBD2 (5 bases each). The V and J ends lost 5 bases and 0 bases respectively, with 13 bases between them. Germline CDR1 and CDR2: MNHEY and SVGAGI. CDR3 length equals 15 residues. The CDR3 sequence: CASSLGTAYQETQYF. The CDR3 nucleotides are TGTGCCAGCAGTCTCGGGACGGCTTACCAAGAGACCCAGTACTTC.

The J gene is TRBJ2-4, the V gene TRBV29-1, with D uncertain. The V gene lost 6 bases and the J gene lost 0 bases, with 15 bases spanning the gap. This CDR3 has 15 amino acids. Germline V lookup: CDR1 SQVTM, CDR2 ANQGSEA. The CDR3 DNA follows: TGCAGCGTCCTCTCGACCGCCTTAGCCAAAAACATTCAGTACTTC. This gives the protein CSVLSTALAKNIQYF. Together with reference TRBV29-1 and TRBJ2-4, the CDR3 gives the full variable domain: SAVISQKPSRDICQRGTSLTIQCQVDSQVTMMFWYRQQPGQSLTLIATANQGSEATYESGFVIDKFPISRPNLTFSTLTVSNMSPEDSSIYLCSVLSTALAKNIQYFGAGTRLSVL.

This clonotype was seen repeatedly, ten times or more. The chain carries TRBV6-6 and TRBJ1-4; tentative D call: TRBD1 (5 bases). This CDR3 has 14 amino acids. Germline assignment: CDR1 MNHNY and CDR2 SVGAGI (reference sequence). V was pared by 2 bases and J by 5 bases, with 9 bases between. The CDR3 protein is CASSYDSANEKLFF. The CDR3 DNA is TGTGCCAGCAGTTACGACAGCGCGAATGAAAAACTGTTTTTT.

The gene calls are TRBV3-1 and TRBJ1-6; 7 positions agree with TRBD1. V was clipped by 4 bases and J by 8 bases; unmatched bases: 5. CDR1 LGHDT and CDR2 YNNKEL come from the germline V gene (reference sequence). The CDR3 runs 14 residues. The CDR3, as DNA: TGTGCCAGCAGCCCCGGACAGGAGTATTCACCCCTCCACTTT. This gives the protein CASSPGQEYSPLHF. Complete variable domain (other parts from reference TRBV3-1 and TRBJ1-6): DTAVSQTPKYLVTQMGNDKSIKCEQNLGHDTMYWYKQDSKKFLKIMFSYNNKELIINETVPNRFSPKSPDKAHLNLHINSLELGDSAVYFCASSPGQEYSPLHFGNGTRLTVT.

In this sample, this clonotype turned up a few times. V and J are TRBV20-1 and TRBJ2-7, with D unclear. Trimming cost V 5 bases and J 9 bases, with 20 bases left between them. Germline CDR1 reads DFQATT; CDR2 reads SNEGSKA (reference sequence). This CDR3 is built from 13 residues. Written as DNA, the CDR3 is TGCAGTGCTGATGCGGACGGAGCTGGTGGGCAGTACTTC. Its translation is CSADADGAGGQYF.

This clonotype was seen many times. The J gene is TRBJ2-1, the V gene TRBV20-1; D not resolved. CDR1 is DFQATT, CDR2 SNEGSKA, per germline (reference sequence). This CDR3 has 12 amino acids. The CDR3 is CRAGRSYNEQFF. CDR3 DNA sequence: TGCAGGGCAGGTCGATCTTACAATGAGCAGTTCTTC.

This clonotype was observed many times. This chain links TRBV29-1 with TRBJ1-1; D gene ambiguous. V lost 3 bases, J lost 1 base, and 6 bases lay in between. This CDR3 is built from 12 residues. The germline CDR1 and CDR2 sequences are SQVTM and ANQGSEA. CDR3 sequence: CSVDWANTEAFF. In DNA form, the CDR3 reads TGCAGCGTTGACTGGGCGAACACTGAAGCTTTCTTT.